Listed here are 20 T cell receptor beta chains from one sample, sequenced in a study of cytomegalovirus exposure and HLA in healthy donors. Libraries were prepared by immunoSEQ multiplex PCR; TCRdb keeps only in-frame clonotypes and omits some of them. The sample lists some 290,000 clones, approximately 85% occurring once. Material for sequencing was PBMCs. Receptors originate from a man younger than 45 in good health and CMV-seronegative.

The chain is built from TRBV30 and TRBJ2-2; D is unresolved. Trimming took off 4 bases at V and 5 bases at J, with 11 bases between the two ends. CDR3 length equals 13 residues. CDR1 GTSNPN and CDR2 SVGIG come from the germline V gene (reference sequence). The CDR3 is CAWTLVGTGELFF. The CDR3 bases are TGTGCCTGGACCCTAGTTGGGACCGGGGAGCTGTTTTTT.

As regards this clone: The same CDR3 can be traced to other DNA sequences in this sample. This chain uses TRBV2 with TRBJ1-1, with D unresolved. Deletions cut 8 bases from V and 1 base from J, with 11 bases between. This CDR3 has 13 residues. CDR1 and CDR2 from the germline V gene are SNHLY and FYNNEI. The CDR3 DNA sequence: TGTGCCAGCTCTGGCGGAGAGAACACTGAAGCTTTCTTT. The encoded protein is CASSGGENTEAFF.

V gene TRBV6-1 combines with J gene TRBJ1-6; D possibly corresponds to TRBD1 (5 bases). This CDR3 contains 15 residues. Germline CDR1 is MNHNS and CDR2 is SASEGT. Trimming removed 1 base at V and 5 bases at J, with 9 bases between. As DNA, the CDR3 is TGTGCCAGCAGTGAAGTAGGGGCAAATAATTCACCCCTCCACTTT. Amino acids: CASSEVGANNSPLHF.

The DNA of the CDR3 is TGTGCCAGCAGCCCCGGGACAGGGGAGAATGAGCAGTTCTTC. The encoded protein is CASSPGTGENEQFF. The chain is built from TRBV7-2 and TRBJ2-1; 10 bases are a match to TRBD1. The CDR3 runs 14 residues. Looked up from germline, CDR1 is SGHTA and CDR2 is FQGNSA. V was clipped by 5 bases and J by 7 bases; unmatched bases: 5.

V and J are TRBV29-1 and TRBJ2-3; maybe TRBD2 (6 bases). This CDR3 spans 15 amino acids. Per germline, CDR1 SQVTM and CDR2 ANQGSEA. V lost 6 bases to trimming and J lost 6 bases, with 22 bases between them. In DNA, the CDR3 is TGCAGCGTCCCTGATTGGGCGGGGAATCGTGATACGCAGTATTTT. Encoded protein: CSVPDWAGNRDTQYF.

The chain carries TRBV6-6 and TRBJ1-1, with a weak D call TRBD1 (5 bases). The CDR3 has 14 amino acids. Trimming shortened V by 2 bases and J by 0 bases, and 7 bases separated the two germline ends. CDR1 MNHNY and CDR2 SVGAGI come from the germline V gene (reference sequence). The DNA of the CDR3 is TGTGCCAGCAGTTACGACAGCTTGAACACTGAAGCTTTCTTT. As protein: CASSYDSLNTEAFF.

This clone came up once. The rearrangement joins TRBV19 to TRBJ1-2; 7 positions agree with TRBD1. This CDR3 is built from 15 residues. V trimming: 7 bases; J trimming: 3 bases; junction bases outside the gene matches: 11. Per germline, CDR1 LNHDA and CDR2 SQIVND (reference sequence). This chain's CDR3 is CASTQRGQGDYGYTF. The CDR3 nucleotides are TGTGCCAGTACCCAAAGGGGCCAGGGGGACTATGGCTACACCTTC.

The CDR3 nucleotides are TGTGCCAGCGTAAGAATCCAGGGTTCTGGGGCCAACGTCCTGACTTTC. As protein: CASVRIQGSGANVLTF. This rearrangement joins TRBV13 to TRBJ2-6, with D perhaps TRBD1 (5 bases). The CDR3 is 16 amino acids. V lost 8 bases to trimming and J lost 1 base, with 15 bases between them. CDR1 and CDR2 (germline): PRHDT, FYEKMQ (reference sequence).

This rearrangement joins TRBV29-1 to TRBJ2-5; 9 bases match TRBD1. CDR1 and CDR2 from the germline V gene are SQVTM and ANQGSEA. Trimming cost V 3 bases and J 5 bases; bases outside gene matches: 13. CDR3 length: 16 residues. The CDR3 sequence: CSVDGSRTGAEETQYF. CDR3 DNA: TGCAGCGTTGATGGTAGCCGGACAGGGGCGGAGGAGACCCAGTACTTC.

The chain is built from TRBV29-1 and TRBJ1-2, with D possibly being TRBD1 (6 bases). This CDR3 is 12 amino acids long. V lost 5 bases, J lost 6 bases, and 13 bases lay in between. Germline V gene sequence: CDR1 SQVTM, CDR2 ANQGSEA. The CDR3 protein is CSVFRTEDGYTF. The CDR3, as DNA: TGCAGCGTTTTCCGGACAGAGGATGGCTACACCTTC.

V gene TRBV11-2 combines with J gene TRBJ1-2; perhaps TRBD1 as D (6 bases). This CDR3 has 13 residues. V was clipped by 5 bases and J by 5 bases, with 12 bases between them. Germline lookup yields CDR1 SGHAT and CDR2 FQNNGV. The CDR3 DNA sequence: TGTGCCAGCAGCAAAAACAGGGAGTATGGCTACACCTTC. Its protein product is CASSKNREYGYTF.

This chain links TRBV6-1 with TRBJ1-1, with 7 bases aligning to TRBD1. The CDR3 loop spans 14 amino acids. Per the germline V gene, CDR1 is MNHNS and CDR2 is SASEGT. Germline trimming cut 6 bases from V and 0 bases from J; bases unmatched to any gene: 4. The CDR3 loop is CASSPRGMNTEAFF. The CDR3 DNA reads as TGTGCCAGCAGCCCCAGGGGGATGAACACTGAAGCTTTCTTT.

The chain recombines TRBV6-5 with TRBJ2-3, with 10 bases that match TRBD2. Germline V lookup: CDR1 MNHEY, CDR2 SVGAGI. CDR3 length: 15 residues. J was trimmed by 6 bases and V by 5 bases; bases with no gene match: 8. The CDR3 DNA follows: TGTGCCAGCAGTCAGGGGAGCGGGGGGGTCGATACGCAGTATTTT. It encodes CASSQGSGGVDTQYF.

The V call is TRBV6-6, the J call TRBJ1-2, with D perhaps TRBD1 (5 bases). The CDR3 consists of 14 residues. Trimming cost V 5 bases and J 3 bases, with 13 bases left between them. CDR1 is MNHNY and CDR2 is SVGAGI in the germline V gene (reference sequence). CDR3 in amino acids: CASSTTGVHYGYTF. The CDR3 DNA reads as TGTGCCAGCAGTACCACAGGAGTCCACTATGGCTACACCTTC.

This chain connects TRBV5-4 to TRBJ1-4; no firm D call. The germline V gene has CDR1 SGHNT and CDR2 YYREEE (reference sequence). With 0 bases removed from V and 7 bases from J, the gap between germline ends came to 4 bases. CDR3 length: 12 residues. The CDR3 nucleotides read TGTGCCAGCAGCTTGGGGAGTGAAAAACTGTTTTTT. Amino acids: CASSLGSEKLFF.

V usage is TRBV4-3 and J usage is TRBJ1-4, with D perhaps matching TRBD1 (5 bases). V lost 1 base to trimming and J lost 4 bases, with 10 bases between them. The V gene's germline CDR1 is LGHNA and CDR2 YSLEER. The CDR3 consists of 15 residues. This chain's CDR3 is CASSQGQWVNEKLFF. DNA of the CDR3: TGCGCCAGCAGCCAAGGACAGTGGGTTAATGAAAAACTGTTTTTT.

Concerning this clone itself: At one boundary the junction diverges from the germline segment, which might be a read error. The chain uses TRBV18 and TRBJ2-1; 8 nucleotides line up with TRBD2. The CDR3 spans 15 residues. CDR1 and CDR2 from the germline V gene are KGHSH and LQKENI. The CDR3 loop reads CASSPGGVIYDEQFF. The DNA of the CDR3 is TGTGCCAGCTCACCCGGGGGGGTCATCTACGATGAGCAGTTCTTC.

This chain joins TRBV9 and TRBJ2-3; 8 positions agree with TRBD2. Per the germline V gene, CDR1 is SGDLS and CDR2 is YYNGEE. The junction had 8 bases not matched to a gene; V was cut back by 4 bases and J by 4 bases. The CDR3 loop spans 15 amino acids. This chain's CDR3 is CASSLNPGGADTQYF. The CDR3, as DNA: TGTGCCAGCAGCCTCAACCCGGGGGGGGCAGATACGCAGTATTTT.

The CDR3 protein is CASSLWGGQPQHF. The CDR3 DNA reads as TGTGCCAGCAGTTTATGGGGAGGCCAGCCCCAGCATTTT. The V gene is TRBV27, the J gene TRBJ1-5, with unresolved D. The V gene lost 1 base and the J gene lost 7 bases, with 8 bases spanning the gap. CDR1 and CDR2 (germline): MNHEY, SMNVEV (reference sequence). This CDR3 spans 13 amino acids.

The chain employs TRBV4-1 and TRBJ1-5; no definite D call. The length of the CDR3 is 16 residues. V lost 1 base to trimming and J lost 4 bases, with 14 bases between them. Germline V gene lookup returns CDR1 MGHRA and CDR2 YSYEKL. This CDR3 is CASSQGGFSRNQPQHF. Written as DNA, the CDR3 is TGCGCCAGCAGCCAAGGAGGGTTCAGTAGGAATCAGCCCCAGCATTTT.